Below, 10 T cell receptor beta chains from the same sample are listed, as sequenced in a study of cytomegalovirus exposure and HLA in healthy donors. The primer mix had 60 Vbeta and 13 Jbeta primers. Clones were sequenced by immunoSEQ multiplex PCR, and TCRdb holds only the in-frame ones, with some missing. The sample yields 100,000 to 150,000 clones, roughly 80% seen once. Material: PBMCs. The receptors were gathered from a male donor in good health and CMV-seronegative.

This clone was seen a few times. The DNA for the CDR3 is TGTGCCAGCAGCCTTAGCGGGAGGGCCGGTTACGAGCAGTACTTC. Its translation is CASSLSGRAGYEQYF. This chain joins TRBV7-9 and TRBJ2-7, with 11 bases matching TRBD2. CDR3 size: 15 residues. Germline assignment: CDR1 SEHNR and CDR2 FQNEAQ (reference sequence). V was pared by 5 bases and J by 4 bases, with 7 bases of the junction left unmatched.

This chain uses TRBV29-1 with TRBJ1-2, with 9 nucleotides matching TRBD1. Germline CDR1 is SQVTM and CDR2 is ANQGSEA. V lost 6 bases, J lost 4 bases, and 9 bases stayed unmatched. The CDR3 runs to 14 residues. CDR3 loop: CSVLDRGTSYGYTF. The CDR3 nucleotides read TGCAGCGTCCTGGACAGGGGCACCTCCTATGGCTACACCTTC.

The chain links TRBV6-6 to TRBJ2-2; 7 bases are shared with TRBD1. With 5 bases clipped from V and 5 bases from J, the junction kept 5 bases outside the gene matches. CDR3 length equals 14 residues. Germline V gives CDR1 MNHNY, CDR2 SVGAGI (reference sequence). CDR3: CASSQDRTTGELFF. The CDR3 bases are TGTGCCAGCAGTCAGGACAGGACAACCGGGGAGCTGTTTTTT.

The chain joins TRBV19 to TRBJ2-1; D unresolved. The germline gives CDR1 LNHDA, CDR2 SQIVND (reference sequence). The V end was cut by 3 bases, the J end by 0 bases, with 9 bases between. The CDR3 extends over 15 amino acids. The CDR3 sequence is CASSILLSSYNEQFF. For the CDR3, the DNA is TGTGCCAGTAGTATCCTCTTGAGCTCCTACAATGAGCAGTTCTTC.

The rearrangement joins TRBV27 to TRBJ1-6; D gene uncertain. Per the germline V gene, CDR1 is MNHEY and CDR2 is SMNVEV (reference sequence). The CDR3 covers 16 residues. The ends were cut back, 3 bases at V and 3 bases at J, with 12 bases in the middle. This CDR3 is CASSLRGGIYNSPLHF. In DNA form, the CDR3 reads TGTGCCAGCAGTTTGCGGGGTGGAATCTATAATTCACCCCTCCACTTT.

The chain carries TRBV10-1 and TRBJ1-2; D not resolved. Trimming left V 2 bases short and J 4 bases short, with 8 bases between. Per the germline V gene, CDR1 is WNHNN and CDR2 is SYGVQD (reference sequence). CDR3 length equals 13 residues. The CDR3: CASSESTAYGYTF. For the CDR3, the DNA is TGCGCCAGCAGTGAGAGTACAGCCTATGGCTACACCTTC.

V gene TRBV5-4 combines with J gene TRBJ2-5; 9 nucleotides line up with TRBD1. The J segment lost 5 bases and the V segment lost 6 bases, leaving 5 bases of the junction unmatched. CDR1 and CDR2 from the germline V gene are SGHNT and YYREEE (reference sequence). This CDR3 is 13 amino acids long. The CDR3 protein is CASNPTGGETQYF. In nucleotides, the CDR3 is TGTGCCAGCAACCCGACAGGGGGGGAGACCCAGTACTTC.

This clone was found a few times. The CDR3 nucleotides are TGCGCCAGCAGCTTTCCAAGCGGGACTCATGTTAATGAGCAGTTCTTC. Amino acids: CASSFPSGTHVNEQFF. The genes are TRBV5-1 and TRBJ2-1; TRBD2 matches at 7 bases. CDR3 length: 16 residues. The V gene's germline CDR1 is SGHRS and CDR2 YFSETQ. V shed 2 bases, J shed 7 bases, and the junction held 12 bases outside the gene matches. Full variable domain (remainder filled in from reference TRBV5-1 and TRBJ2-1): KAGVTQTPRYLIKTRGQQVTLSCSPISGHRSVSWYQQTPGQGLQFLFEYFSETQRNKGNFPGRFSGRQFSNSRSEMNVSTLELGDSALYLCASSFPSGTHVNEQFFGPGTRLTVL.

V is TRBV7-6 and J is TRBJ2-3; D might be TRBD2 (5 bases). The CDR3 length is 16 residues. The V end was cut by 5 bases, the J end by 4 bases, with 19 bases between. Germline CDR1 is SGHVS and CDR2 is FNYEAQ. CDR3 in amino acids: CASSKDGLLQADTQYF. CDR3 DNA: TGTGCCAGCAGCAAGGACGGACTTCTCCAAGCAGATACGCAGTATTTT.

The chain links TRBV5-1 to TRBJ1-6; unclear D gene. The V and J ends lost 0 bases and 3 bases respectively, with 4 bases between them. This CDR3 region has 14 residues. CDR1 and CDR2 from the germline V gene are SGHRS and YFSETQ. The CDR3 region is CASSLGSYNSPLHF. For the CDR3, the DNA is TGCGCCAGCAGCTTGGGCAGCTATAATTCACCCCTCCACTTT.